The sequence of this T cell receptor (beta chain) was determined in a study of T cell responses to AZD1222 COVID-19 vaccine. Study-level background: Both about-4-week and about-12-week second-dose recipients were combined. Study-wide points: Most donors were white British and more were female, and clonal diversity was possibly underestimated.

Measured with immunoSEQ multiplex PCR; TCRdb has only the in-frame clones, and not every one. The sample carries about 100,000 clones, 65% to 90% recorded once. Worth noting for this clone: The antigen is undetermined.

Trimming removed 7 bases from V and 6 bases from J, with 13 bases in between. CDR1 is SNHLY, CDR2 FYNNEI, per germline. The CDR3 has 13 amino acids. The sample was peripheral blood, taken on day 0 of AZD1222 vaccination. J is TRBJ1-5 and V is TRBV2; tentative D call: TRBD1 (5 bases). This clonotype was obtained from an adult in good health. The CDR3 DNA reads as TGTGCCAGCACCCAGGAGGGGAGTCAGCCCCAGCATTTT. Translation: CASTQEGSQPQHF.